The 11 T cell receptor beta chains in this list originate from one sample, sequenced in a study of T cell responses to AZD1222 COVID-19 vaccine. Profiled with immunoSEQ multiplex PCR; TCRdb holds only in-frame clones, not every one. This table holds under 95,000 clones, around 90% found once. The sequencing used peripheral blood, collected 28 days after the second AZD1222 dose. These TCRs come from an adult who received the AZD1222 COVID-19 vaccine.

The CDR3, as DNA: TGCGCCAGCAGTCAGGTGACAGGGAGGGGGAACACTGAAGCTTTCTTT. Encoded protein: CASSQVTGRGNTEAFF. The chain recombines TRBV23-1 with TRBJ1-1, with 7 bases fitting TRBD1. TRBV23-1 is identified as an open reading frame with a role that is uncertain. After removal of 3 bases from V and 1 base from J, the junction contained 8 bases not matched to a gene. This CDR3 region has 16 residues.

The gene calls are TRBV4-2 and TRBJ2-2, with a possible D match to TRBD1 (5 bases). Trimming removed 4 bases from V and 2 bases from J, with 8 bases in between. From germline, CDR1 is LGHNA and CDR2 YNFKEQ. The CDR3 has 14 amino acids. The CDR3 DNA sequence: TGTGCCAGCAGCCCGCAGGGTAACACCGGGGAGCTGTTTTTT. It yields the protein CASSPQGNTGELFF.

This chain joins TRBV9 and TRBJ2-5, with D possibly matching TRBD2 (6 bases). The germline V gene has CDR1 SGDLS and CDR2 YYNGEE. V lost 1 base to trimming and J lost 2 bases, with 12 bases between them. The CDR3 totals 15 residues. CDR3 in amino acids: CASSVFGGGQETQYF. The CDR3 DNA reads as TGTGCCAGCAGCGTATTCGGGGGTGGGCAAGAGACCCAGTACTTC. Combining the CDR3 with reference TRBV9 and TRBJ2-5 gives the whole variable domain DSGVTQTPKHLITATGQRVTLRCSPRSGDLSVYWYQQSLDQGLQFLIQYYNGEERAKGNILERFSAQQFPDLHSELNLSSLELGDSALYFCASSVFGGGQETQYFGPGTRLLVL.

V usage is TRBV25-1 and J usage is TRBJ2-4; no definite D call. Germline CDR1 reads MGHDK; CDR2 reads SYGVNS. The CDR3 loop spans 13 amino acids. Trimming left V 2 bases short and J 0 bases short, with 2 bases between. For the CDR3, the DNA is TGTGCCAGCAGTGAACTAGCCAAAAACATTCAGTACTTC. Encoded protein: CASSELAKNIQYF.

V gene TRBV27 combines with J gene TRBJ1-1; D is undetermined. The length of the CDR3 is 16 residues. Germline V gives CDR1 MNHEY, CDR2 SMNVEV (reference sequence). V was shortened by 5 bases and J by 4 bases, with 20 bases between the two germline ends. CDR3 sequence reads: CASSLEGLGRGTEAFF. The DNA for the CDR3 is TGTGCCAGCAGTCTTGAGGGCCTAGGACGTGGCACTGAAGCTTTCTTT.

The sample holds one count of this clone. The genes are TRBV7-6 and TRBJ1-4; 10 bases are a match to TRBD1. Germline V gene data show CDR1 as SGHVS and CDR2 as FNYEAQ. The junction had 5 bases not matched to a gene; V was cut back by 3 bases and J by 7 bases. The CDR3 consists of 15 residues. The CDR3 reads CASSLGGQGSEKLFF. The CDR3 DNA reads TGTGCCAGCAGCTTGGGGGGACAGGGGAGTGAAAAACTGTTTTTT. Full variable domain (rest looked up from reference TRBV7-6 and TRBJ1-4): GAGVSQSPRYKVTKRGQDVALRCDPISGHVSLYWYRQALGQGPEFLTYFNYEAQQDKSGLPNDRFSAERPEGSISTLTIQRTEQRDSAMYRCASSLGGQGSEKLFFGSGTQLSVL.

CDR3 nucleotides: TGTGCCAGCAGCAGAACAGGGGGTTACGAGCAGTACTTC. This translates into CASSRTGGYEQYF. The chain employs TRBV11-3 and TRBJ2-7; 8 bases line up with TRBD1. J gave up 4 bases and V 5 bases, and 4 bases lay outside the gene matches. Looked up from germline, CDR1 is SGHNT and CDR2 is YENEEA. There are 13 residues in the CDR3.

The chain recombines TRBV9 with TRBJ2-1; 9 bases align to TRBD2. The V gene end was trimmed by 0 bases and the J gene end by 7 bases; junction bases not matched to a gene: 5. This CDR3 spans 15 amino acids. The germline V gene encodes CDR1 SGDLS and CDR2 YYNGEE. For the CDR3, the DNA is TGTGCCAGCAGCGTAGTGGCGGGGGGGCCAAATGAGCAGTTCTTC. Protein product: CASSVVAGGPNEQFF.

This chain uses TRBV24-1 with TRBJ2-1; 7 nucleotides agree with TRBD1. The CDR3 has 15 residues. CDR1 KGHDR and CDR2 SFDVKD come from the germline V gene. Trimming at V came to 1 base and at J to 4 bases, leaving 3 bases not matched to a gene. CDR3 DNA: TGTGCCACCAGTGATTTCGAGGACAGGTACAATGAGCAGTTCTTC. It encodes CATSDFEDRYNEQFF.

J is TRBJ2-7 and V is TRBV19; TRBD2 aligns across 10 bases. The CDR3 loop spans 17 amino acids. Germline CDR1 reads LNHDA; CDR2 reads SQIVND (reference sequence). V gave up 1 base and J gave up 4 bases; unmatched junction bases: 10. The CDR3 DNA is TGTGCCAGTAGTATAGCCAGCGGGGGGGCCGAAGGATACGAGCAGTACTTC. Residues: CASSIASGGAEGYEQYF.

This clone was detected only once. This chain connects TRBV7-3 to TRBJ2-2; 7 nucleotides line up with TRBD1. Germline V lookup: CDR1 SGHTA, CDR2 FQGTGA. Losses at the gene ends were 5 bases for V and 4 bases for J; bases not matched to a gene: 13. This CDR3 is built from 17 residues. The CDR3 DNA sequence: TGTGCCAGCAGCGAACTTGGAACAGGGGCCCGCACCGGGGAGCTGTTTTTT. This translates into CASSELGTGARTGELFF.